The sequence of this T cell receptor beta chain was determined in a study of T cells in Graves' hyperthyroidism and ophthalmopathy. Whole-study context: Before any treatment, at initial diagnosis, peripheral blood was collected.

This clonotype has just a few counts. Its antigen is not known. One end of the junction varies from germline; a read error may be responsible. Study-wide results and caveats: In validation, the model predicted ophthalmopathy. These predictions came a median roughly 6 months before onset. Separation of ophthalmopathy from stable hyperthyroidism was achieved by a 13 V-J model.

Germline loops: CDR1 WSHSY, CDR2 SAAADI. The CDR3 sequence is 14 residues long. Amplified TCR beta CDR3 regions derived from RNA transcripts. A first-round RT-PCR of the TCR CDR3 used the HTBI primer set. Each CDR3 protein gets one entry after TCRdb re-called the multiplex PCR reads with MiXCR. The sample yields 390,000 or so distinct CDR3 sequences, over 12% seen once. Fresh 10 ml peripheral blood yielded PBMCs. The clonotype originates from a man aged 18 to 30 with Graves' ophthalmopathy. The sequenced sample consisted of blood. The chain joins TRBV10-2 to TRBJ2-7; 8 bases match TRBD2. The CDR3 sequence: CVSSAGTSPYEQYF. CDR3 nucleotides: TGCGTCAGCAGTGCTGGGACTAGTCCCTACGAGCAGTACTTC.